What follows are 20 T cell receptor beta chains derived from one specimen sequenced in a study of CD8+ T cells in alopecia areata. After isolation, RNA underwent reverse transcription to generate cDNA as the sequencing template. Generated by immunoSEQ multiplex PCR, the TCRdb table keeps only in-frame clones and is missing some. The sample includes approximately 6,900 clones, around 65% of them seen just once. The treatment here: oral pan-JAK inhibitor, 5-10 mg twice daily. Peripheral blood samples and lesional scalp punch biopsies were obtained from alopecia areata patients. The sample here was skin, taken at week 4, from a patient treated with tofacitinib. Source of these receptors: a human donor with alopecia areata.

The CDR3 DNA sequence: TGTGCCAGCAGGAAACAGGGTAACTATGGCTACACCTTC. This sequence encodes CASRKQGNYGYTF. The V and J genes are TRBV2 and TRBJ1-2; tentatively, D is TRBD1 (6 bases). The length of the CDR3 is 13 residues. Germline V gene data show CDR1 as SNHLY and CDR2 as FYNNEI. The ends were cut back, 6 bases at V and 1 base at J, with 9 bases in the middle.

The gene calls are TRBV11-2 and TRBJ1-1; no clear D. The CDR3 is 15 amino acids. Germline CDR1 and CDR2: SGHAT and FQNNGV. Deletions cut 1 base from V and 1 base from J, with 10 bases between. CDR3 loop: CASSLGPAGNTEAFF. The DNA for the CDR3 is TGTGCCAGCAGCTTAGGACCGGCAGGGAACACTGAAGCTTTCTTT. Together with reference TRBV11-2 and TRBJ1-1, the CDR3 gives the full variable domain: EAGVAQSPRYKIIEKRQSVAFWCNPISGHATLYWYQQILGQGPKLLIQFQNNGVVDDSQLPKDRFSAERLKGVDSTLKIQPAKLEDSAVYLCASSLGPAGNTEAFFGQGTRLTVV.

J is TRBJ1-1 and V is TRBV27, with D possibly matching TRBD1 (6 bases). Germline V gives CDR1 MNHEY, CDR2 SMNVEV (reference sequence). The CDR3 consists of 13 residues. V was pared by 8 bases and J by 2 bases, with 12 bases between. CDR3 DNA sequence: TGTGCCAGCCGTCAAGGGGGTAACACTGAAGCTTTCTTT. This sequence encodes CASRQGGNTEAFF.

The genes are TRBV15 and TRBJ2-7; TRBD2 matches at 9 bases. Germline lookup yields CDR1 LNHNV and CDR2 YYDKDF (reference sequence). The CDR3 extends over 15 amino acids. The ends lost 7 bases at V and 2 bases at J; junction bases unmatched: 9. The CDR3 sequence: CATIRKEREAYEQYF. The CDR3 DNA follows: TGTGCCACCATACGGAAGGAGCGGGAGGCCTACGAGCAGTACTTC. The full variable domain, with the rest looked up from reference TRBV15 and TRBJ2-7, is DAMVIQNPRYQVTQFGKPVTLSCSQTLNHNVMYWYQQKSSQAPKLLFHYYDKDFNNEADTPDNFQSRRPNTSFCFLDIRSPGLGDTAMYLCATIRKEREAYEQYFGPGTRLTVT.

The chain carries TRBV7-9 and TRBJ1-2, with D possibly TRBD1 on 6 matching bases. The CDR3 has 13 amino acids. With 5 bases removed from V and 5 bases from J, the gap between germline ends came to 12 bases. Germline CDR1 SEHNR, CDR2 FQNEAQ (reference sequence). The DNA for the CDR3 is TGTGCCAGCAGCGCGTTAACAGGGTATGGCTACACCTTC. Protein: CASSALTGYGYTF. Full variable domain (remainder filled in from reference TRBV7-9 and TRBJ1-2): DTGVSQNPRHKITKRGQNVTFRCDPISEHNRLYWYRQTLGQGPEFLTYFQNEAQLEKSRLLSDRFSAERPKGSFSTLEIQRTEQGDSAMYLCASSALTGYGYTFGSGTRLTVV.

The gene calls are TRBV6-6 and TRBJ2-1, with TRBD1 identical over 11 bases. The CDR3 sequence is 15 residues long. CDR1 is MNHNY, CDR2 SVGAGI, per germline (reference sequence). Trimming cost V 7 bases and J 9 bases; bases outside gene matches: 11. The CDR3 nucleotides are TGTGCCAGCAATCCACCGAGGACAGGGGGCGTTGAGCAGTTCTTC. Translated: CASNPPRTGGVEQFF.

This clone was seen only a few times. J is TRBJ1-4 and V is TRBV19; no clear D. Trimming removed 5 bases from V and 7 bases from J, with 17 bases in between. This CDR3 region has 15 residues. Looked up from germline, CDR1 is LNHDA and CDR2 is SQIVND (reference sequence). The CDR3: CASSARGSGGEKLFF. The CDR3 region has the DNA TGTGCCAGTAGTGCCCGGGGTTCTGGAGGTGAAAAACTGTTTTTT.

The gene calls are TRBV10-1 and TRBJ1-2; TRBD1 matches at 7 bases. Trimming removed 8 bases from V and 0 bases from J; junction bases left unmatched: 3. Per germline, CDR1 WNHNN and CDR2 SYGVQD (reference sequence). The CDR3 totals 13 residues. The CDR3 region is CASQTGSNYGYTF. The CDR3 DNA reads TGCGCCAGCCAGACAGGGTCTAACTATGGCTACACCTTC.

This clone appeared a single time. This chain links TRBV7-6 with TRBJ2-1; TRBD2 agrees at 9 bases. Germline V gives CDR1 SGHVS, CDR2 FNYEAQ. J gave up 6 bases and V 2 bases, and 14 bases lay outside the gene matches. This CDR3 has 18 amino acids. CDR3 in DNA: TGTGCCAGCAGCTTAATTTCGGCGGGGGGGCCCCTCCCCAATGAGCAGTTCTTC. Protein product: CASSLISAGGPLPNEQFF.

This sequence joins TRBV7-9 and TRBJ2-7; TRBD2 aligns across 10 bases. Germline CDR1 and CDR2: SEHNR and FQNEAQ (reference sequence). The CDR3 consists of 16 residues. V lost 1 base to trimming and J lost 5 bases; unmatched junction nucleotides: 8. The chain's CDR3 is CASSLDASGSVDEQYF. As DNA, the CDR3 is TGTGCCAGCAGCTTAGATGCTAGCGGGAGTGTCGACGAGCAGTACTTC.

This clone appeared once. CDR3 coding DNA: TGCAGCGTTGAGTCGGTCGGCCAGCGCTACTTC. Translating gives CSVESVGQRYF. The chain links TRBV29-1 to TRBJ2-7; D uncertain. The CDR3 has 11 amino acids. V was cut by 3 bases and J by 13 bases, with 16 bases left in between. From germline, CDR1 is SQVTM and CDR2 ANQGSEA.

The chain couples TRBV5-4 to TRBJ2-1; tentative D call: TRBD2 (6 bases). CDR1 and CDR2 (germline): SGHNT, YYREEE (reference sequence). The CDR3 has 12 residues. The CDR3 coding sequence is TGTTGTGGGCGGGATAACTACAATGAGCAGTTCTTC. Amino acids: CCGRDNYNEQFF.

Written as DNA, the CDR3 is TGTGCCAGCAGCTCAACTATCTCAGATACGCAGTATTTT. Amino acid sequence: CASSSTISDTQYF. The rearrangement uses TRBV7-9 and TRBJ2-3; D call uncertain. This CDR3 spans 13 amino acids. In germline, CDR1 is SEHNR, CDR2 FQNEAQ (reference sequence). Trimming removed 4 bases at V and 4 bases at J, with 9 bases between. The full variable domain, with the rest looked up from reference TRBV7-9 and TRBJ2-3, is DTGVSQNPRHKITKRGQNVTFRCDPISEHNRLYWYRQTLGQGPEFLTYFQNEAQLEKSRLLSDRFSAERPKGSFSTLEIQRTEQGDSAMYLCASSSTISDTQYFGPGTRLTVL.

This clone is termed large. The CDR3 region is CASSGQSYRSQAFF. The CDR3 nucleotides are TGTGCCAGCAGCGGGCAAAGTTACAGGTCTCAGGCTTTCTTT. This chain uses TRBV9 with TRBJ1-1; the D gene is possibly TRBD1 (5 bases). The germline V and J ends were trimmed by 3 bases and 11 bases, with 20 bases remaining between them. The germline V gene encodes CDR1 SGDLS and CDR2 YYNGEE. CDR3 length: 14 residues. Filled out from reference TRBV9 and TRBJ1-1, the complete variable domain reads DSGVTQTPKHLITATGQRVTLRCSPRSGDLSVYWYQQSLDQGLQFLIQYYNGEERAKGNILERFSAQQFPDLHSELNLSSLELGDSALYFCASSGQSYRSQAFFGQGTRLTVV.

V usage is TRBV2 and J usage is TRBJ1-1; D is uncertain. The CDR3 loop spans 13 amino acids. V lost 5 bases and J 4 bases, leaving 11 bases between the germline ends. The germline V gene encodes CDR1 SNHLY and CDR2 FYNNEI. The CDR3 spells CASSSGIGTEAFF. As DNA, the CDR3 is TGTGCCAGCAGTTCAGGAATCGGCACTGAAGCTTTCTTT. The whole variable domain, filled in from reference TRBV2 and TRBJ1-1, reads EPEVTQTPSHQVTQMGQEVILRCVPISNHLYFYWYRQILGQKVEFLVSFYNNEISEKSEIFDDQFSVERPDGSNFTLKIRSTKLEDSAMYFCASSSGIGTEAFFGQGTRLTVV.

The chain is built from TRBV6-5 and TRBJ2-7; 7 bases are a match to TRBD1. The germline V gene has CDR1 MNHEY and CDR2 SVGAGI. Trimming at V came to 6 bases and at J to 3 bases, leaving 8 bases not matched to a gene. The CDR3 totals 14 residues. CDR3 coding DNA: TGTGCCAGCAGCTTAACGGGACAGCACTACGAGCAGTACTTC. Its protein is CASSLTGQHYEQYF.

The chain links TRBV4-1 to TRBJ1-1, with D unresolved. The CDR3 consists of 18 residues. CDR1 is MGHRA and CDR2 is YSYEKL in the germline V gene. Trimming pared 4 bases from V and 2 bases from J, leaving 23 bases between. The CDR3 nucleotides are TGCGCCAGCAGCCGAGGATTTCCTATACCTCCCCGAAACACTGAAGCTTTCTTT. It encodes CASSRGFPIPPRNTEAFF.

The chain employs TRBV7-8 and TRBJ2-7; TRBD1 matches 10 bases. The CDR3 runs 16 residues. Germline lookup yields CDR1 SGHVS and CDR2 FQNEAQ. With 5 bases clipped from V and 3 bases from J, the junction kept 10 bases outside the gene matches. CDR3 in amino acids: CASSEARQGANYEQYF. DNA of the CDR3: TGTGCCAGCAGCGAGGCGAGACAGGGGGCGAACTACGAGCAGTACTTC.

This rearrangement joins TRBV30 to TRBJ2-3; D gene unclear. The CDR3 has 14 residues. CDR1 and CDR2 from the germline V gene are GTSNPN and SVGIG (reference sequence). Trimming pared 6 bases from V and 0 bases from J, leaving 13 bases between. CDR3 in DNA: TGTGCCTGTCAACGGATATCTAGCACAGATACGCAGTATTTT. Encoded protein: CACQRISSTDTQYF.

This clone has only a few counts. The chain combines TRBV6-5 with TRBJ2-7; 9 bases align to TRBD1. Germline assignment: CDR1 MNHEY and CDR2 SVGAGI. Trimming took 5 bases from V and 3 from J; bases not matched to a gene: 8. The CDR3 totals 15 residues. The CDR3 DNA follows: TGTGCCAGCAGTACAGGACAGGGGCGGTTCTACGAGCAGTACTTC. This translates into CASSTGQGRFYEQYF.